This passage covers 15 T cell receptor beta chains from one sample sequenced in a study of T cell responses to AZD1222 COVID-19 vaccine. Libraries were prepared by immunoSEQ multiplex PCR; TCRdb keeps only in-frame clonotypes and omits some of them. The table lists 72,000 or so clones, 80% to 90% of them singletons. Source: peripheral blood, taken 28 days after the second AZD1222 dose. The receptors derive from an adult who received the AZD1222 COVID-19 vaccine.

This chain links TRBV5-4 with TRBJ1-2, with D tentatively TRBD1 (6 bases). The V and J ends lost 3 bases and 3 bases respectively, with 12 bases between them. Germline CDR1 reads SGHNT; CDR2 reads YYREEE (reference sequence). The CDR3 length is 14 residues. CDR3 in amino acids: CASSSRGNDYGYTF. CDR3 DNA sequence: TGTGCCAGCAGCTCCAGGGGAAATGACTATGGCTACACCTTC.

In nucleotides, the CDR3 is TGTGCCAGGGCACCGTCGACAGTTTCCTACGAGCAGTACTTC. Encoded protein: CARAPSTVSYEQYF. The chain employs TRBV2 and TRBJ2-7; D possibly corresponds to TRBD1 (5 bases). With 9 bases removed from V and 1 base from J, the gap between germline ends came to 16 bases. The CDR3 totals 14 residues. Germline V lookup: CDR1 SNHLY, CDR2 FYNNEI.

The V and J genes are TRBV7-2 and TRBJ1-2; tentatively, D is TRBD1 (5 bases). Per germline, CDR1 SGHTA and CDR2 FQGNSA. The CDR3 is 14 residues long. V was shortened by 0 bases and J by 5 bases, with 10 bases between the two germline ends. CDR3 residues: CASSLARERYGYTF. The CDR3 DNA reads TGTGCCAGCAGCTTAGCCAGGGAGCGATATGGCTACACCTTC.

The V call is TRBV5-4, the J call TRBJ2-7; the D is unclear. This CDR3 is 15 amino acids long. V lost 0 bases and J 3 bases, leaving 13 bases between the germline ends. Germline lookup yields CDR1 SGHNT and CDR2 YYREEE (reference sequence). The CDR3 here is CASSLANRDRYEQYF. As DNA, the CDR3 is TGTGCCAGCAGCTTGGCGAATAGGGATCGCTACGAGCAGTACTTC.

The chain joins TRBV7-3 to TRBJ2-7, with 7 bases identical to TRBD2. Trimming at V came to 5 bases and at J to 7 bases, leaving 8 bases not matched to a gene. Per germline, CDR1 SGHTA and CDR2 FQGTGA. This CDR3 region has 13 residues. The CDR3 nucleotides are TGTGCCAGCAGCCCATTCTCCGGGGGGGAGCAGTACTTC. Translation: CASSPFSGGEQYF.

The V and J genes are TRBV18 and TRBJ2-1, with TRBD2 identical over 13 bases. CDR3 length equals 19 residues. From germline, CDR1 is KGHSH and CDR2 LQKENI. V shed 8 bases and J 6 bases; nucleotides not matched to a gene: 19. The chain's CDR3 is CASGAELLAGGPSGNEQFF. In DNA form, the CDR3 reads TGTGCCAGCGGTGCCGAGTTACTAGCGGGAGGGCCGTCGGGCAATGAGCAGTTCTTC.

The V and J genes are TRBV5-1 and TRBJ2-3, with 8 positions matching TRBD2. Germline loops: CDR1 SGHRS, CDR2 YFSETQ. Germline trimming cut 0 bases from V and 10 bases from J; bases unmatched to any gene: 10. CDR3 size: 15 residues. The DNA of the CDR3 is TGCGCCAGCAGCTTGGAACTCCGGGAGGGCAGGCCGCAGTATTTT. Encoded protein: CASSLELREGRPQYF.

This clone was observed a single time. This chain links TRBV5-1 with TRBJ2-5; a weak D match, TRBD2 (6 bases). Trimming took off 0 bases at V and 4 bases at J, with 13 bases between the two ends. The CDR3 consists of 15 residues. CDR1 is SGHRS, CDR2 YFSETQ, per germline. The chain's CDR3 is CASSLGAGSRETQYF. In nucleotides, the CDR3 is TGCGCCAGCAGCTTGGGTGCCGGGAGTAGAGAGACCCAGTACTTC.

The chain links TRBV27 to TRBJ2-1; tentative D call: TRBD2 (5 bases). The CDR3 is made up of 13 amino acids. From germline, CDR1 is MNHEY and CDR2 SMNVEV (reference sequence). Deletions cut 5 bases from V and 2 bases from J, with 7 bases between. CDR3 DNA: TGTGCCAGCAGTCCGCGGGCCTACAATGAGCAGTTCTTC. This sequence encodes CASSPRAYNEQFF.

This chain uses TRBV28 with TRBJ2-6; D is tentatively TRBD1 or TRBD2 (6 bases each). With 7 bases removed from V and 5 bases from J, the gap between germline ends came to 18 bases. Germline V gene lookup returns CDR1 MDHEN and CDR2 SYDVKM. The CDR3 length is 16 residues. The CDR3 sequence: CASTFAGGLRANVLTF. The CDR3 nucleotides are TGTGCCAGCACCTTTGCCGGGGGCTTAAGGGCCAACGTCCTGACTTTC.

For the CDR3, the DNA is TGTGCCAGCAGCCAAGATGTGCAAGATCGGGGATATACGCAGTATTTT. This codes for CASSQDVQDRGYTQYF. V and J are TRBV4-2 and TRBJ2-3; perhaps TRBD2 as D (5 bases). CDR3 size: 16 residues. V was cut by 0 bases and J by 7 bases, with 17 bases left in between. The germline V gene encodes CDR1 LGHNA and CDR2 YNFKEQ.

Concerning this clone itself: The junction shows a germline mismatch at one end, possibly a read error. The V gene is TRBV7-8, the J gene TRBJ1-2, with D possibly matching TRBD1 (6 bases). Germline loops: CDR1 SGHVS, CDR2 FQNEAQ. CDR3 length: 15 amino acids. Here the CDR3 DNA reads TGTGCCAGCAGCTTAATTTTGGACAGTTACTACGGCTACACCTTC. This translates into CASSLILDSYYGYTF.

The chain uses TRBV20-1 and TRBJ2-5; TRBD2 matches 7 bases. The CDR3 loop spans 14 amino acids. In germline, CDR1 is DFQATT, CDR2 SNEGSKA (reference sequence). V shed 3 bases and J 0 bases; nucleotides not matched to a gene: 4. In DNA form, the CDR3 reads TGCAGTGCTAGTAATCTAGCGGACCAAGAGACCCAGTACTTC. It specifies CSASNLADQETQYF.

J is TRBJ2-7 and V is TRBV6-2 or TRBV6-3, with TRBD1 identical over 8 bases. Germline V gene lookup returns CDR1 MNHEY and CDR2 SVGEGT. Trimming took 4 bases from V and 4 from J; bases not matched to a gene: 6. CDR3 length equals 14 residues. CDR3 DNA: TGTGCCAGCAGTTCCGGGACAGGTTTTTACGAGCAGTACTTC. It encodes CASSSGTGFYEQYF.

This chain connects TRBV19 to TRBJ1-6; the match to TRBD1 covers 7 bases. CDR1 and CDR2 from the germline V gene are LNHDA and SQIVND (reference sequence). The CDR3 extends over 15 amino acids. V shed 6 bases and J 5 bases; nucleotides not matched to a gene: 7. The CDR3 loop reads CASRLHDRDNSPLHF. DNA for the CDR3: TGTGCCAGTAGACTACATGACAGGGATAATTCACCCCTCCACTTT.